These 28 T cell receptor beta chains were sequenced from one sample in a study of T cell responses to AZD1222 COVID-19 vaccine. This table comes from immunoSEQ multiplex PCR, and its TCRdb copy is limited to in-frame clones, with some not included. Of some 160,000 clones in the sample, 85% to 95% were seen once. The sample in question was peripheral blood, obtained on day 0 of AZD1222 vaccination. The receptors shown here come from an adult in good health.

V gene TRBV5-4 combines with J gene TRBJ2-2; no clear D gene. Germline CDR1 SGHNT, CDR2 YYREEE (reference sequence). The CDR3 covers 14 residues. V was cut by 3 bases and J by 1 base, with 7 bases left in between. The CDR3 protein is CASSYAENTGELFF. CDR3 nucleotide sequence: TGTGCCAGCAGCTATGCAGAGAACACCGGGGAGCTGTTTTTT.

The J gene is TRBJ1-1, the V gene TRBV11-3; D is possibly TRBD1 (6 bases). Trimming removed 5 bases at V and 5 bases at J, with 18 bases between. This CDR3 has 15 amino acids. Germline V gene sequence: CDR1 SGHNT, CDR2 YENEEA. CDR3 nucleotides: TGTGCCAGCAGCCTAGGGGGACACGCTCTGACTGAAGCTTTCTTT. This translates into CASSLGGHALTEAFF.

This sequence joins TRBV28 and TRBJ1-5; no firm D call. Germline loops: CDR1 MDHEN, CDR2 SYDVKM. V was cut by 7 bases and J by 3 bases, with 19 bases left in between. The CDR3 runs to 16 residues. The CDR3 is CASTQRSWYNNQPQHF. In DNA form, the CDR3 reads TGTGCCAGCACCCAACGGAGCTGGTATAACAATCAGCCCCAGCATTTT.

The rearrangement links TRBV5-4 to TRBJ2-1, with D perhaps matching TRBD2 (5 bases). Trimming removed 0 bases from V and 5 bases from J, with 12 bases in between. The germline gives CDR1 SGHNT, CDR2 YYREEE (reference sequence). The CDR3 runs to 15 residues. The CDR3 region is CASSLASSRDNEQFF. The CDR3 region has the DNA TGTGCCAGCAGCTTGGCCTCTAGCAGAGACAATGAGCAGTTCTTC.

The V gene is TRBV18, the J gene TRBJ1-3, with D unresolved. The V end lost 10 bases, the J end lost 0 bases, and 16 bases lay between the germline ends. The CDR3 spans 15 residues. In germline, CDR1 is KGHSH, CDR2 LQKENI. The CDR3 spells CATAPHPVSGNTIYF. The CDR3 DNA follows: TGTGCCACCGCACCGCACCCCGTCTCTGGAAACACCATATATTTT.

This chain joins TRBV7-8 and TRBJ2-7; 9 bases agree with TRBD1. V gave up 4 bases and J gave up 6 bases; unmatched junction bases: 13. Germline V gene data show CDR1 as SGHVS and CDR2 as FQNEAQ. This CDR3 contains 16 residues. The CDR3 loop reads CASSSERDRAMREQYF. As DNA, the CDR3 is TGTGCCAGCAGCTCCGAACGGGACAGGGCCATGCGCGAGCAGTACTTC.

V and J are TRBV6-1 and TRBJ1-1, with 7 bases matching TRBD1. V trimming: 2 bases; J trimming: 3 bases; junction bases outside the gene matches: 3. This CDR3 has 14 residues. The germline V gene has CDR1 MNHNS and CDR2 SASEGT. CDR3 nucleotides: TGTGCCAGCAGTGAACAGGGGGAGGACACTGAAGCTTTCTTT. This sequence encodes CASSEQGEDTEAFF.

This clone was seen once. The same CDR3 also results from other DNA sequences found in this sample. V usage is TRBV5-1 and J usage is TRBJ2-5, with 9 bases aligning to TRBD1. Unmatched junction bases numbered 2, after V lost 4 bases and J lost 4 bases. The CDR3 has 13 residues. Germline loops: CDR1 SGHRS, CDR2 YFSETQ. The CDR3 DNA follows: TGCGCCAGCAGCCCGGGACAGGGAGAGACCCAGTACTTC. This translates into CASSPGQGETQYF.

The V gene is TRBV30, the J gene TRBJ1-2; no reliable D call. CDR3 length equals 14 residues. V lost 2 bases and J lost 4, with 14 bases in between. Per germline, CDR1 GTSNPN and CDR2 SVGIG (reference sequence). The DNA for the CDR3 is TGTGCCTGGAGTCGGGGTCGTGTGGGCTATGGCTACACCTTC. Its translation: CAWSRGRVGYGYTF.

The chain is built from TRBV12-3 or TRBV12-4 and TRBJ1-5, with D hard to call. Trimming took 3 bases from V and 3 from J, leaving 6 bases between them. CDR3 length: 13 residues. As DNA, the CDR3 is TGTGCCAGCAGTTTGGCACACAATCAGCCCCAGCATTTT. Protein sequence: CASSLAHNQPQHF.

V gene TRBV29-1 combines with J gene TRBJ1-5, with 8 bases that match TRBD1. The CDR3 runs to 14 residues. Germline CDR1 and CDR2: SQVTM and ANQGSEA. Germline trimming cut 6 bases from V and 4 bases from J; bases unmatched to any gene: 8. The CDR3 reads CSVGGTGQNQPQHF. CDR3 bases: TGCAGCGTGGGGGGGACAGGACAGAATCAGCCCCAGCATTTT.

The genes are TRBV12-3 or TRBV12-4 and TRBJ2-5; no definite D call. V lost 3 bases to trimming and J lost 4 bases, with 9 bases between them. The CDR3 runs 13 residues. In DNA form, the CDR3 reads TGTGCCAGCAGTTTGCTTAGCAGAGAGACCCAGTACTTC. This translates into CASSLLSRETQYF.

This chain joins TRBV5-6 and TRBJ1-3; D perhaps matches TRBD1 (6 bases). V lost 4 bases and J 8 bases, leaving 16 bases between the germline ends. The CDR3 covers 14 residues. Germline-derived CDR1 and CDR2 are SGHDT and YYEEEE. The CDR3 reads CASSPGTRRDTIYF. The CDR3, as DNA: TGTGCCAGCAGCCCCGGGACAAGAAGAGACACCATATATTTT.

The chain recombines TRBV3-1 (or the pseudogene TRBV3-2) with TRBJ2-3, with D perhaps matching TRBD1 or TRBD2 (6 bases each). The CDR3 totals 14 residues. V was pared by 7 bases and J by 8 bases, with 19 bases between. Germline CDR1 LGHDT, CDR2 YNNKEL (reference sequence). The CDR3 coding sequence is TGTGCCAGCACACATGGGGGGCCCTCGGGTACGCAGTATTTT. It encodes CASTHGGPSGTQYF.

DNA of the CDR3: TGTGCCAGCTCACAAATGAACAGGGTGTTCTTTAGCACAGATACGCAGTATTTT. It translates to CASSQMNRVFFSTDTQYF. The V and J genes are TRBV18 and TRBJ2-3; D is perhaps TRBD1 (6 bases). Trimming pared 4 bases from V and 0 bases from J, leaving 20 bases between. The CDR3 sequence is 18 residues long. The germline V gene has CDR1 KGHSH and CDR2 LQKENI.

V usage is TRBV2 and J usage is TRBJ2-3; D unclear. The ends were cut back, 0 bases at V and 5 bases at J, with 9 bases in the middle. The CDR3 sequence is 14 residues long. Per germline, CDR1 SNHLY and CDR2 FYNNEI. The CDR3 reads CASSEALRRDTQYF. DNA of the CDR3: TGTGCCAGCAGTGAAGCGCTTCGGAGAGATACGCAGTATTTT.

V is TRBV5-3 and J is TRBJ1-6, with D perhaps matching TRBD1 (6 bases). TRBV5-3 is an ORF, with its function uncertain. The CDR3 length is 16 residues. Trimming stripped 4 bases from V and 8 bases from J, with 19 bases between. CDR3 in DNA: TGTGCCAGAAGCCCTGGGGGCAGGGTACCTGATTCACCCCTCCACTTT. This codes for CARSPGGRVPDSPLHF.

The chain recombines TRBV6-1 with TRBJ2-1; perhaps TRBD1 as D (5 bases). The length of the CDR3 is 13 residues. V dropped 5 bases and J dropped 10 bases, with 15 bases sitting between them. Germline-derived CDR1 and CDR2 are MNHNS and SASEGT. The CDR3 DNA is TGTGCCAGCAGTTCTGACAGTTATAGCGAGCAGTTCTTC. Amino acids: CASSSDSYSEQFF.

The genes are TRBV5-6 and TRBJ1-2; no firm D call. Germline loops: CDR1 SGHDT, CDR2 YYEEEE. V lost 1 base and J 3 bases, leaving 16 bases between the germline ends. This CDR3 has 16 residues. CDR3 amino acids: CASSLSVREVDYGYTF. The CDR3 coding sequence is TGTGCCAGCAGCTTGTCAGTTCGGGAGGTAGACTATGGCTACACCTTC.

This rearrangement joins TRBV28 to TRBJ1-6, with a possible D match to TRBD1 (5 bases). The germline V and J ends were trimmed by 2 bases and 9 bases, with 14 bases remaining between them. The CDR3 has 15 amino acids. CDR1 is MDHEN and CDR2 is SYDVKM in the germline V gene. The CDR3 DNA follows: TGTGCCAGCAGTTTACATCAGGGAAGAGGTTCACCCCTCCACTTT. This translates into CASSLHQGRGSPLHF.

CDR3 sequence reads: CASSYSSWDNYGYTF. For the CDR3, the DNA is TGTGCCAGCAGTTACTCGAGTTGGGATAACTATGGCTACACCTTC. The rearrangement links TRBV6-5 to TRBJ1-2; D call uncertain. The CDR3 is 15 amino acids. The V end lost 0 bases, the J end lost 1 base, and 9 bases lay between the germline ends. CDR1 and CDR2 from the germline V gene are MNHEY and SVGAGI.

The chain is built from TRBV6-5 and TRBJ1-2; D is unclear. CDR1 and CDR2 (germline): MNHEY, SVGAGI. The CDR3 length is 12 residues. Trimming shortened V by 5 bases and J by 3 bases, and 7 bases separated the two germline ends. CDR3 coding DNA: TGTGCCAGCAGTCCAGCAGACTATGGCTACACCTTC. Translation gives CASSPADYGYTF.

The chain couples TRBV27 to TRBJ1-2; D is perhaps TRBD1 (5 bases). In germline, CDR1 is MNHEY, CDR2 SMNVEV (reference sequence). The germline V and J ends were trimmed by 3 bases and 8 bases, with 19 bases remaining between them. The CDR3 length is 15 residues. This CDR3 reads CASSFGGAMVGGYTF. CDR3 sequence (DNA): TGTGCCAGCAGTTTCGGAGGGGCCATGGTAGGGGGCTACACCTTC.

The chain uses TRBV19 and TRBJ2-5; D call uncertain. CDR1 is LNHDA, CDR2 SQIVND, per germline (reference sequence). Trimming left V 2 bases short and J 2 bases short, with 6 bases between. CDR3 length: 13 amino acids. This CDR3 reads CASSINKQETQYF. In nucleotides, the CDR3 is TGTGCCAGTAGTATAAATAAGCAAGAGACCCAGTACTTC. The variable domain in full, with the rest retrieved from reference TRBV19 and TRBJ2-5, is DGGITQSPKYLFRKEGQNVTLSCEQNLNHDAMYWYRQDPGQGLRLIYYSQIVNDFQKGDIAEGYSVSREKKESFPLTVTSAQKNPTAFYLCASSINKQETQYFGPGTRLLVL.

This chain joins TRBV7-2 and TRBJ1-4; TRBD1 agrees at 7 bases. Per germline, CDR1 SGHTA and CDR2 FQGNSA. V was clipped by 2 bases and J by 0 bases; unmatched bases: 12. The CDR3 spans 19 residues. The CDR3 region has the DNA TGTGCCAGCAGCTTAAAAATTGGACAGGCCGCTGCAACTAATGAAAAACTGTTTTTT. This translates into CASSLKIGQAAATNEKLFF.

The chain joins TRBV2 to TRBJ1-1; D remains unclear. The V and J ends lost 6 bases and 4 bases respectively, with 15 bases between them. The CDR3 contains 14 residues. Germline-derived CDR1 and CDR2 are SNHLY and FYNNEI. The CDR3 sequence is CASRAQGMGTEAFF. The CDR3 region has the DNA TGTGCCAGCAGGGCTCAAGGGATGGGCACTGAAGCTTTCTTT.

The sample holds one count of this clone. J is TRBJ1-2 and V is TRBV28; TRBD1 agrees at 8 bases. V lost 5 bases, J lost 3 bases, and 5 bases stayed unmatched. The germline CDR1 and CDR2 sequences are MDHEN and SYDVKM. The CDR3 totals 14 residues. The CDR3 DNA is TGTGCCAGCAGTCCCGGGACAGGATACTATGGCTACACCTTC. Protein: CASSPGTGYYGYTF.

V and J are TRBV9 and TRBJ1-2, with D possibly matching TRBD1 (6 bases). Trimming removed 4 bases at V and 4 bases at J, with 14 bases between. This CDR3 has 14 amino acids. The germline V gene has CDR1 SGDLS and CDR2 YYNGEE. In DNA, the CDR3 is TGTGCCAGCAGCCTAGGAGGGGGGGTCTATGGCTACACCTTC. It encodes CASSLGGGVYGYTF. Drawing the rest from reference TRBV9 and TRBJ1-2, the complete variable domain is DSGVTQTPKHLITATGQRVTLRCSPRSGDLSVYWYQQSLDQGLQFLIQYYNGEERAKGNILERFSAQQFPDLHSELNLSSLELGDSALYFCASSLGGGVYGYTFGSGTRLTVV.